This is a list of T cell receptor beta chains from one sample in a study of response to subunit inactivated influenza vaccine. From the RT-PCR reads, TCRdb called clonotypes with MiXCR, one entry per CDR3 protein. The sample includes about 650,000 distinct CDR3 sequences, 15% to 18% of them seen just once. Here the sequenced sample was PBMCs from blood, taken 11 to 12 days after vaccination. The receptor set was obtained from a man aged 45-60 years who received an inactivated influenza vaccine. Both conserved end residues are part of each CDR3. Fields, in order: V gene, J gene, clone size, D gene, CDR3 protein, CDR3 DNA. D genes are given only for firm matches. Rows give clone size only sometimes, using once, few, many, or a class for an expanded clone.

TRBV12-3/TRBV12-4	TRBJ1-2	few	-	CASSLGQGPSAGYTF	TGTGCCAGCAGTTTAGGGCAGGGGCCCTCGGCTGGCTACACCTTC
TRBV11-2	TRBJ2-1	-	-	CASSFEPIDRSYNEQFF	TGTGCCAGCAGCTTTGAGCCTATCGACAGGTCCTACAATGAGCAGTTCTTC
TRBV3-1	TRBJ1-4	few	-	CASSQDRRGKLFF	TGTGCCAGCAGCCAAGATCGTCGTGGGAAACTGTTTTTT
TRBV5-1	TRBJ1-6	-	TRBD1	CASSTGTGRDSPLHF	TGCGCCAGCAGCACCGGGACAGGGAGGGATTCACCCCTCCACTTT
TRBV25-1	TRBJ2-7	few	-	CASGKNYEQYF	TGTGCCAGCGGGAAAAACTACGAGCAGTACTTC
TRBV20-1	TRBJ2-3	-	-	CSARDPPTDTQYF	TGCAGTGCTAGAGATCCACCCACAGATACGCAGTATTTT
TRBV20-1	TRBJ1-3	many	-	CSASQLSGVSGNTIYF	TGCAGTGCTAGTCAACTGTCAGGGGTCTCTGGAAACACCATATATTTT
TRBV7-9	TRBJ2-7	-	-	CASSPGLACEQYF	TGTGCCAGCAGCCCCGGGCTCGCCTGCGAGCAGTACTTC
TRBV3-1	TRBJ2-1	-	TRBD2	CTSSRYGPGLAGGQSEQFF	TGTACCAGCAGTCGCTATGGACCGGGACTAGCGGGAGGGCAAAGTGAGCAGTTCTTC
TRBV27	TRBJ2-2	-	-	CASSLWGPDTGELFF	TGTGCCAGCAGTTTATGGGGGCCCGACACCGGGGAGCTGTTTTTT
TRBV7-2	TRBJ2-3	few	TRBD2	CASSLVSGAGEDTQYF	TGTGCCAGCAGCTTAGTGAGCGGGGCGGGAGAAGATACGCAGTATTTT
TRBV20-1	TRBJ1-4	-	TRBD1	CCARTIPPGQLNEKLFF	TGCTGTGCTAGAACTATCCCCCCGGGACAGTTAAATGAAAAACTGTTTTTT
TRBV5-1	TRBJ2-7	few	-	CASSSTGTWYHEQYF	TGCGCCAGCAGCTCCACCGGGACATGGTACCACGAGCAGTACTTC
TRBV7-2	TRBJ2-2	-	-	CASKARGINTGELFF	TGTGCCAGCAAGGCGAGGGGCATTAACACCGGGGAGCTGTTTTTT